Included here is one T cell receptor (beta chain) sequence, with context. Its cognate antigen is unknown. Investigators spread the genomic DNA of each subset evenly over several immunoSEQ plates. Sequencing used immunoSEQ multiplex PCR; TCRdb keeps in-frame clones, though not all of them. This sample yields 1.5 million to 2.5 million clones, of which roughly 95% are seen a single time; around 1.2% belongs to the top ten. The data belong to a study of shared clonotypes between healthy human individuals. The overall study: Donors had three CD4 naive, three CD4 memory, two CD8 naive and one CD8 memory plate apiece. The study's findings and limits: The four-donor shared clonotypes exceeded non-shared clonotypes in generation probability, with non-shared ones scoring lower.

Positively selected for CCR7, the CD45RO-negative cells used as naive CD8 cells excluded terminally differentiated effector memory CD45RA+ cells. The study drew its donors from healthy HIV-negative adults without recent acute infections or vaccinations. Germline loops: CDR1 MNHEY, CDR2 SVGAGI. V was trimmed by 0 bases and J by 8 bases, leaving 19 bases between them. The CDR3 is 16 amino acids. This chain connects TRBV6-5 to TRBJ1-2, with D perhaps matching TRBD1 (5 bases). Sequenced: naive CD8+ T cells sorted from blood. The sequence was collected from a man younger than 35 in good health. CDR3 sequence: CASSYSIGAPEGGYTF. The CDR3 DNA sequence: TGTGCCAGCAGTTACTCGATTGGGGCACCCGAGGGCGGCTACACCTTC.